The entry below gives a single T cell receptor beta chain sequence along with its context. The CDR3 is made up of 16 amino acids. The germline V gene has CDR1 MDHEN and CDR2 SYDVKM. Deletions cut 1 base from V and 8 bases from J, with 18 bases between. These data come from a study of graft-versus-host responses after intestinal transplantation. Study in general: Recipients got multivisceral, liver-intestinal, or isolated intestinal transplants. The study gave all recipients anti-thymocyte globulin induction, then tacrolimus and steroids for about 3 years.

Clones were sequenced by immunoSEQ multiplex PCR, and TCRdb holds only the in-frame ones, with some missing. The sample carries about 16,000 clones, around 90% recorded once. J is TRBJ2-1 and V is TRBV28, with a tentative D call TRBD2 (6 bases). Sequences were derived from PBMCs, sampled roughly 110 days after intestinal transplant. This TCR was sampled from a human patient who received an intestinal transplant, so some T cells may come from the graft donor. The CDR3 region is CASSLYGGSTRDEQFF. The DNA for the CDR3 is TGTGCCAGCAGTTTATATGGAGGGAGTACTAGGGATGAGCAGTTCTTC.